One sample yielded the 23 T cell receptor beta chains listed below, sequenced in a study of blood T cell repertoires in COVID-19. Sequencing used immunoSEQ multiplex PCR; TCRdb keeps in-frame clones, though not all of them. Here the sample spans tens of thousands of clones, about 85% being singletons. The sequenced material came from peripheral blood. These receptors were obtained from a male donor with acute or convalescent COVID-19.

As DNA, the CDR3 is TGTGCCAGCAGATTAGACGCCGAGGTATCACCCCTCCACTTT. It yields the protein CASRLDAEVSPLHF. This sequence joins TRBV2 and TRBJ1-6, with D unresolved. Germline V gives CDR1 SNHLY, CDR2 FYNNEI. Between the trimmed V and J ends, which lost 6 bases and 10 bases, there was a span of 16 bases. The CDR3 is made up of 14 amino acids.

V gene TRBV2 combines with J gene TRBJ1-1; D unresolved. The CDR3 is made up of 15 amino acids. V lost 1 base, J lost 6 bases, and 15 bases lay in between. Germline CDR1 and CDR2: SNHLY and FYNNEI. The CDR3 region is CASSEVAVLMAEAFF. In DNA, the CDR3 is TGTGCCAGCAGTGAAGTAGCGGTGTTAATGGCTGAAGCTTTCTTT.

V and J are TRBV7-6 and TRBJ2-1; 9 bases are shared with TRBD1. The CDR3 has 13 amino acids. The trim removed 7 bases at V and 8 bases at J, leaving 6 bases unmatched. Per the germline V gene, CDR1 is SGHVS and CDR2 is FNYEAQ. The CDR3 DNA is TGTGCCAGCACCCTGGACAGGGGACATGAGCAGTTCTTC. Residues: CASTLDRGHEQFF.

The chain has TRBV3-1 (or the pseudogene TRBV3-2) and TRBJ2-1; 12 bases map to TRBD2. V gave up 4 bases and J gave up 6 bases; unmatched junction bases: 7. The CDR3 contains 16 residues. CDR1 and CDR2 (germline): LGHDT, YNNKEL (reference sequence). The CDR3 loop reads CASSLLTSGGGNEQFF. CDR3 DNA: TGTGCCAGCAGCCTCCTGACTAGCGGGGGTGGCAATGAGCAGTTCTTC.

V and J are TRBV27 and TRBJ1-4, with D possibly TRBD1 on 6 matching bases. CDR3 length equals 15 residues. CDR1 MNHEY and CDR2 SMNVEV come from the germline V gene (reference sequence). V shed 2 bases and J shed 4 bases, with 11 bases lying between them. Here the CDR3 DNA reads TGTGCCAGCAGTTTAACTGGACAGCATAATGAAAAACTGTTTTTT. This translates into CASSLTGQHNEKLFF.

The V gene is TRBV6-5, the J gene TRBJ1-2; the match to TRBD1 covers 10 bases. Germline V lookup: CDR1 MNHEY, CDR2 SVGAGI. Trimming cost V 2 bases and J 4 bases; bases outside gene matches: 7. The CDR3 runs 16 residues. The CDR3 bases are TGTGCCAGCAGTTACACCCCGACAGGGGGCTCCTATGGCTACACCTTC. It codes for CASSYTPTGGSYGYTF.

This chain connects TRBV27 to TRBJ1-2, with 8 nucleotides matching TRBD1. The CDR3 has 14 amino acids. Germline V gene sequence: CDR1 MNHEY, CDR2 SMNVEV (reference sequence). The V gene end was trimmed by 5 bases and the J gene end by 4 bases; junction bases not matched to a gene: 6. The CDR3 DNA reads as TGTGCCAGCAGTCTCTCAGACAGGGGCTATGGCTACACCTTC. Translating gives CASSLSDRGYGYTF.

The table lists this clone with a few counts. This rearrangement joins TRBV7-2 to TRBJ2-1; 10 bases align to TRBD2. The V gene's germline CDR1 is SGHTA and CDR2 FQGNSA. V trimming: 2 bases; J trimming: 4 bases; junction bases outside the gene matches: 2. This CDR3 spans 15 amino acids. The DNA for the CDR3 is TGTGCCAGCAGCTTACAGACTAGCGGGTACAATGAGCAGTTCTTC. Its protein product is CASSLQTSGYNEQFF.

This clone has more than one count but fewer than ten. Written as DNA, the CDR3 is TGTGCCAGTAGTATGGGGACAGGGCCTGGCATGAACACTGAAGCTTTCTTT. It encodes CASSMGTGPGMNTEAFF. V gene TRBV19 combines with J gene TRBJ1-1; 9 nucleotides match TRBD1. Germline lookup yields CDR1 LNHDA and CDR2 SQIVND (reference sequence). This CDR3 is built from 17 residues. J gave up 0 bases and V 3 bases, and 8 bases lay outside the gene matches.

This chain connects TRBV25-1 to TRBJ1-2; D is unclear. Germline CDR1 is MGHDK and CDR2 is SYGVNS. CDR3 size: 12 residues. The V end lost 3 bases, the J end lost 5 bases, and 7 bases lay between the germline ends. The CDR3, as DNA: TGTGCCAGCAGTGAGTCGGTTTATGGCTACACCTTC. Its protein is CASSESVYGYTF.

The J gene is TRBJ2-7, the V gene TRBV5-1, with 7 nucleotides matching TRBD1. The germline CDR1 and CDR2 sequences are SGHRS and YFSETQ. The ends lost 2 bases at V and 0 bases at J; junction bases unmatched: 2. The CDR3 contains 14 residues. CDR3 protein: CASSLQGSSYEQYF. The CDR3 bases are TGCGCCAGCAGCTTACAGGGGAGCTCCTACGAGCAGTACTTC.

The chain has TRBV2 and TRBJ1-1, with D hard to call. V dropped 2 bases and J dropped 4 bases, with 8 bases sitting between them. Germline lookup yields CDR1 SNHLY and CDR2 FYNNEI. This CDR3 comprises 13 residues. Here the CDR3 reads CASSERAVTEAFF. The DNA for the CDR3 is TGTGCCAGCAGTGAAAGAGCGGTCACTGAAGCTTTCTTT.

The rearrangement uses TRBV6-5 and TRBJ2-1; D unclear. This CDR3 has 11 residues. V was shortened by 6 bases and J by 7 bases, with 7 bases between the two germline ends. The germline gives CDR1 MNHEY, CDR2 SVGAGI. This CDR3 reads CASRTENEQFF. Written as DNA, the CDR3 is TGTGCCAGCAGGACGGAGAATGAGCAGTTCTTC.

The CDR3 protein is CATSRVGTTNEKLFF. In DNA form, the CDR3 reads TGTGCCACCAGCAGGGTGGGCACCACTAATGAAAAACTGTTTTTT. The chain joins TRBV15 to TRBJ1-4; no clear D. The CDR3 runs 15 residues. Germline CDR1 is LNHNV and CDR2 is YYDKDF (reference sequence). V was clipped by 3 bases and J by 2 bases, with 10 bases between them.

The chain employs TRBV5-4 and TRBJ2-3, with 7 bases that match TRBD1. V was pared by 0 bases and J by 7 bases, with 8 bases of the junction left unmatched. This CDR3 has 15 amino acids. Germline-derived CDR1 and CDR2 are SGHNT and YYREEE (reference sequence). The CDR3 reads CASSLDRDSQYTQYF. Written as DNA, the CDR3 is TGTGCCAGCAGCTTGGATCGGGACAGCCAGTATACGCAGTATTTT.

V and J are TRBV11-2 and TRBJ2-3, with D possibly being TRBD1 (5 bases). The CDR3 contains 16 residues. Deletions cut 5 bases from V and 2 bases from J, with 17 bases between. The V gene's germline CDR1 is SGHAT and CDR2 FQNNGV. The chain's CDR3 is CASSRTPPGYTDTQYF. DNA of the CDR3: TGTGCCAGCAGCCGGACCCCCCCAGGGTACACAGATACGCAGTATTTT. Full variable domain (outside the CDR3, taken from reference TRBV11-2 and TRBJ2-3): EAGVAQSPRYKIIEKRQSVAFWCNPISGHATLYWYQQILGQGPKLLIQFQNNGVVDDSQLPKDRFSAERLKGVDSTLKIQPAKLEDSAVYLCASSRTPPGYTDTQYFGPGTRLTVL.

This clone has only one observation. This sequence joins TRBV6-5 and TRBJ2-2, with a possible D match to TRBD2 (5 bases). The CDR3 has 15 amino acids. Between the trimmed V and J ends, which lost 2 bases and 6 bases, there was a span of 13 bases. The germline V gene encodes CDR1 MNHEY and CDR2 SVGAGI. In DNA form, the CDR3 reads TGTGCCAGCAGTTACACCGGTGGGCGGGCCGGGGAGCTGTTTTTT. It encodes CASSYTGGRAGELFF.

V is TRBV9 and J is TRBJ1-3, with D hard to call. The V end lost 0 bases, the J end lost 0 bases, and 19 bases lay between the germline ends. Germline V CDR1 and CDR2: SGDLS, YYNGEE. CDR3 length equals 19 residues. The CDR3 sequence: CASSVAAQTALSSGNTIYF. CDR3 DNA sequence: TGTGCCAGCAGCGTAGCTGCACAAACAGCCCTTAGCTCTGGAAACACCATATATTTT.

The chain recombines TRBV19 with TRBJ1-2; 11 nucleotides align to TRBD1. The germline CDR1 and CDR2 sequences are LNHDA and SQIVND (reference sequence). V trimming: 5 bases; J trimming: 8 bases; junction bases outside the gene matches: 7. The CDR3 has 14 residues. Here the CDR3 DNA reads TGTGCCAGTAGTGCCGGGACAGGGGGACGAGGCTACACCTTC. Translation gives CASSAGTGGRGYTF.

This CDR3 is CASSLLAGGNTDTQYF. In nucleotides, the CDR3 is TGTGCCAGCAGTTTGCTAGCGGGGGGGAACACAGATACGCAGTATTTT. The V gene is TRBV27, the J gene TRBJ2-3, with TRBD2 matching 12 bases. Germline V lookup: CDR1 MNHEY, CDR2 SMNVEV (reference sequence). CDR3 length equals 16 residues. The J segment lost 2 bases and the V segment lost 3 bases, leaving 3 bases of the junction unmatched.

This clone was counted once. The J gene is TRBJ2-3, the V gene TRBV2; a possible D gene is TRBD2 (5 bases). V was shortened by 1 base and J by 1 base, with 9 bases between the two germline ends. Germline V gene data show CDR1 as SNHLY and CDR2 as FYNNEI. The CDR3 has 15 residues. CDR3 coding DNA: TGTGCCAGCAGTGAAGTGGGTAGCGGCACAGATACGCAGTATTTT. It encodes CASSEVGSGTDTQYF.

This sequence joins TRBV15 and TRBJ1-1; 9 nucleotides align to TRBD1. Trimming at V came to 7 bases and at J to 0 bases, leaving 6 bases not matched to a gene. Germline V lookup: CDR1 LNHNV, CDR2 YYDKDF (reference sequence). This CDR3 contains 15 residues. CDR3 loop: CATTPDRGLNTEAFF. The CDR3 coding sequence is TGTGCCACCACCCCGGACAGGGGATTGAACACTGAAGCTTTCTTT.

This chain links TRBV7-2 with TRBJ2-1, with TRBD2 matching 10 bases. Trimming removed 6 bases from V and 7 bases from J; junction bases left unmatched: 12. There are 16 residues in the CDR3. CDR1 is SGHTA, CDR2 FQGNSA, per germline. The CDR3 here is CASSPPGSGGGNEQFF. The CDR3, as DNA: TGTGCCAGCAGTCCCCCGGGGAGCGGGGGGGGTAATGAGCAGTTCTTC.